A single sample gave rise to the 8 T cell receptor beta chains below, sequenced in a study of T cell responses to AZD1222 COVID-19 vaccine (dated by TCRdb to about 2021). The library was built by means of the immunoSEQ multiplex PCR assay. TCRdb limited this immuneACCESS table to in-frame rearrangements with V and J called. A share of clones is missing; checked studies link under half to unresolved V genes, and the rest is unexplained. The sample profile shows 150,000 or so clones; roughly nine tenths of them were found once. The ten most abundant clones make up roughly 3.8% of the sample. The sample's time point label, decoded: about 28 days (+/-7) after the second vaccine dose. The sequenced sample was peripheral blood, obtained 28 days after the second AZD1222 dose. The receptors stem from an adult who received the AZD1222 COVID-19 vaccine.

The rearrangement uses TRBV15 and TRBJ1-1, with D possibly TRBD1 on 5 matching bases. This CDR3 has 14 residues. Trimming took 5 bases from V and 8 from J, leaving 18 bases between them. The germline V gene encodes CDR1 LNHNV and CDR2 YYDKDF (reference sequence). CDR3 region: CATSGLGSGTEAFF. The CDR3 DNA reads as TGTGCCACCAGCGGACTGGGGTCCGGGACGGAAGCTTTCTTT.

This chain joins TRBV30 and TRBJ2-7; TRBD2 agrees at 13 bases. The CDR3 covers 16 residues. From germline, CDR1 is GTSNPN and CDR2 SVGIG (reference sequence). V shed 5 bases and J 7 bases; nucleotides not matched to a gene: 14. The CDR3 region is CAWSRLAGGPREEQYF. The CDR3 nucleotides are TGTGCCTGGTCCAGACTAGCGGGGGGCCCTCGGGAGGAGCAGTACTTC. Supplemented by reference TRBV30 and TRBJ2-7, the full variable domain reads SQTIHQWPATLVQPVGSPLSLECTVEGTSNPNLYWYRQAAGRGLQLLFYSVGIGQISSEVPQNLSASRPQDRQFILSSKKLLLSDSGFYLCAWSRLAGGPREEQYFGPGTRLTVT.

The chain joins TRBV4-1 to TRBJ1-6; possibly TRBD1 for D (6 bases). The ends were cut back, 3 bases at V and 14 bases at J, with 14 bases in the middle. CDR3 size: 13 residues. Germline V CDR1 and CDR2: MGHRA, YSYEKL. CDR3 sequence reads: CASSQAQTGSLHF. DNA of the CDR3: TGCGCCAGCAGCCAGGCCCAGACAGGCTCCCTCCACTTT.

The chain couples TRBV2 to TRBJ1-1; possibly TRBD1 for D (5 bases). The CDR3 extends over 13 amino acids. Germline assignment: CDR1 SNHLY and CDR2 FYNNEI. The CDR3 nucleotides are TGTGGAGGAGAGGGGTTTATCGGCACTGAAGCTTTCTTT. It translates to CGGEGFIGTEAFF. Filled out from reference TRBV2 and TRBJ1-1, the complete variable domain reads EPEVTQTPSHQVTQMGQEVILRCVPISNHLYFYWYRQILGQKVEFLVSFYNNEISEKSEIFDDQFSVERPDGSNFTLKIRSTKLEDSAMYFCGGEGFIGTEAFFGQGTRLTVV.

The chain is built from TRBV11-3 and TRBJ2-1; 7 bases line up with TRBD1. Germline V lookup: CDR1 SGHNT, CDR2 YENEEA. V was pared by 1 base and J by 6 bases, with 6 bases of the junction left unmatched. The CDR3 loop spans 15 amino acids. The CDR3 DNA follows: TGTGCCAGCAGCTTAGTAGGGGGCGCGGTCAATGAGCAGTTCTTC. Translated, it gives CASSLVGGAVNEQFF. The full variable domain, with the rest looked up from reference TRBV11-3 and TRBJ2-1, is EAGVVQSPRYKIIEKKQPVAFWCNPISGHNTLYWYLQNLGQGPELLIRYENEEAVDDSQLPKDRFSAERLKGVDSTLKIQPAELGDSAVYLCASSLVGGAVNEQFFGPGTRLTVL.

CDR3 in amino acids: CASSTRTGSYNSPLHF. The CDR3 nucleotides read TGTGCCAGTAGTACTCGAACCGGCTCCTATAATTCACCCCTCCACTTT. J is TRBJ1-6 and V is TRBV19, with D hard to call. Germline CDR1 LNHDA, CDR2 SQIVND (reference sequence). This CDR3 contains 16 residues. The V end was cut by 4 bases, the J end by 0 bases, with 10 bases between.

This chain uses TRBV2 with TRBJ1-1; D ambiguous. The CDR3 runs to 16 residues. Trimming removed 2 bases at V and 3 bases at J, with 16 bases between. Germline CDR1 reads SNHLY; CDR2 reads FYNNEI. The CDR3 spells CASSERLGGRDTEAFF. DNA of the CDR3: TGTGCCAGCAGTGAACGGCTGGGAGGTAGGGACACTGAAGCTTTCTTT.

The chain has TRBV24-1 and TRBJ2-2, with TRBD1 matching 8 bases. Germline V gives CDR1 KGHDR, CDR2 SFDVKD. Germline trimming cut 4 bases from V and 4 bases from J; bases unmatched to any gene: 7. The length of the CDR3 is 16 residues. The CDR3, as DNA: TGTGCCACCAGTGACCCTACAGGGGGAATCACCGGGGAGCTGTTTTTT. This encodes CATSDPTGGITGELFF.